Reported below is one T cell receptor beta chain. Its antigen is as yet unknown. These data are taken from a study of CD8 T cells in ankylosing spondylitis. Quantitative 5'-RACE with molecular barcodes generated TCR beta libraries. One entry per CDR3 protein, called by TCRdb with MiXCR from the 5' RACE reads. The data hold around 130,000 distinct CDR3 sequences, with about 13% observed a single time. General study findings and limits: Relatively scarce in peripheral blood, disease-linked clones were CD8+. Seemingly characteristic of ankylosing spondylitis blood was a TCR beta motif consisting of about 8 highly homologous variants.

CDR1 is SGHAT and CDR2 is FQNNGV in the germline V gene. The CDR3 extends over 16 amino acids. Trimming removed 3 bases at V and 4 bases at J, with 15 bases between. The source material was blood, either unsorted or a sorted T cell fraction (not recorded which). The receptor's source is a female donor with ankylosing spondylitis or in good health (not recorded which). The rearrangement uses TRBV11-2 and TRBJ2-2; D is ambiguous. The CDR3 loop is CASSFGWAGATGELFF. The CDR3 DNA reads TGTGCCAGCAGCTTTGGATGGGCAGGAGCCACCGGGGAGCTGTTTTTT.